This entry concerns a single T cell receptor beta chain. This record belongs to a study of blood T cell repertoires in COVID-19. Across the whole study: COVID-19 samples, acute and convalescent, were from the United States, Italy and Spain. PBMCs, B-cell-depleted T cells, or T cells were the source of the cDNA or gDNA that made up the material.

In the original processing: Reference gene primer amplification gave estimated nucleated cell counts. Sequencing used immunoSEQ multiplex PCR; TCRdb keeps in-frame clones, though not all of them. V, J and clone size were drawn from that table, and D and trimming were deduced from the DNA. The sample includes approximately 46,000 clones, about nine tenths seen only once; the top ten take about 15%. Trimming removed 9 bases from V and 2 bases from J, with 11 bases in between. The CDR3 has 12 residues. CDR1 is MNHEY and CDR2 is SVGAGI in the germline V gene. Input material: peripheral blood. The clonotype comes from a man aged 55 to 70 with active or convalescent COVID-19. The gene calls are TRBV6-5 and TRBJ2-7; maybe TRBD2 (5 bases). CDR3 nucleotide sequence: TGTGCCAGGGAGGACCTCCCCTACGAGCAGTACTTC. The encoded protein is CAREDLPYEQYF.